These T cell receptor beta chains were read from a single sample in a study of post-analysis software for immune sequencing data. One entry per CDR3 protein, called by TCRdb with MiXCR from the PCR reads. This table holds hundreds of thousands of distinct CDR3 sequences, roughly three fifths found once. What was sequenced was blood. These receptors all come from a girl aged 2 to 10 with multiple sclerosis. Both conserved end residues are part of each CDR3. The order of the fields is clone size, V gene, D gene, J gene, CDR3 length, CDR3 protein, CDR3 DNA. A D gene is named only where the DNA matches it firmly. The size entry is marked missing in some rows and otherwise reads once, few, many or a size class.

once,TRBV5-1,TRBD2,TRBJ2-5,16,CASRLGLAGGQETQYF,TGCGCCAGCAGATTGGGACTAGCGGGGGGACAAGAGACCCAGTACTTC
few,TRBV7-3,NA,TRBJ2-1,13,CASSLTKYNEQFF,TGTGCCAGCAGCTTAACGAAGTACAATGAGCAGTTCTTC
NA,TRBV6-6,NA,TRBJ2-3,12,CASRADGNTQYF,TGTGCCAGCAGAGCGGACGGAAATACGCAGTATTTT
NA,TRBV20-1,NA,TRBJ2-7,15,CSAPLLSAGAGEQYF,TGCAGTGCTCCTCTATTGTCGGCAGGGGCCGGCGAGCAGTACTTC
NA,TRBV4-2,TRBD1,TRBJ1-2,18,CASSQEGETGAAKYGYTF,TGTGCCAGCAGCCAAGAGGGGGAGACAGGGGCTGCGAAGTATGGCTACACCTTC
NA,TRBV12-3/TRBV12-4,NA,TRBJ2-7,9,CASCRAQYF,TGTGCCAGCTGCCGGGCGCAGTACTTC
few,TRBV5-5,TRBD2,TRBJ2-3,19,CASSLTGTSGRVRTDTQYF,TGTGCCAGCAGCTTGACCGGGACTAGCGGGAGGGTTCGCACAGATACGCAGTATTTT
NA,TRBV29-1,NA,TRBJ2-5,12,CSVTELQETQYF,TGCAGCGTGACAGAACTCCAAGAGACCCAGTACTTC
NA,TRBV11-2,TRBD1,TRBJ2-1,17,CASSSTRGQGRVNEQFF,TGTGCCAGCAGCTCCACTCGGGGACAGGGGAGGGTTAATGAGCAGTTCTTC
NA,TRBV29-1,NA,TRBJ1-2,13,CSVDRPDYYGYTF,TGCAGCGTTGATAGACCGGACTACTATGGCTACACCTTC